The following is a T cell receptor beta chain sequence with its context. Its antigen remains unknown. The CDR3 has 15 amino acids. The germline V gene encodes CDR1 SEHNR and CDR2 FQNEAQ (reference sequence). V shed 5 bases, J shed 6 bases, and the junction held 7 bases outside the gene matches. This record belongs to a study of T cell responses to AZD1222 COVID-19 vaccine. Overall study results and limits: Spike-specific TCR breadth and depth were elevated following two AZD1222 doses.

The repertoire was sequenced with immunoSEQ multiplex PCR; TCRdb's copy has only in-frame clones and lacks some. The repertoire consists of 110,000 to 150,000 clones, with over 85% occurring once and the leading ten covering 5.1%. The material was peripheral blood, obtained on day 0 of AZD1222 vaccination. The receptor's source is an adult in good health. The chain joins TRBV7-9 to TRBJ2-7; TRBD2 matches at 13 bases. CDR3 in DNA: TGTGCCAGCAGCATCACTAGCGGGAGGGCCTTCGAGCAGTACTTC. This encodes CASSITSGRAFEQYF.